This T cell receptor (beta chain) was found in a study of human T cells and chemical hapten exposure. The CDR3 length is 13 residues. Losses at the gene ends were 6 bases for V and 2 bases for J; bases not matched to a gene: 4. Germline loops: CDR1 SNHLY, CDR2 FYNNEI. TCRdb reanalysed the RACE reads using MiXCR and keeps one entry per CDR3 protein. The profile shows a few hundred thousand distinct CDR3 sequences, 5% to 6.5% of them singletons. Time point meaning: pre-sensitization, week 0. The treatment is: therapeutic diphenylcyclopropenone sensitization with weekly scalp DPC. The study drew its donors from alopecia patients who were 18 to 70 years old and suitable for DPC.

The sample consisted of whole blood, taken in connection with sensitization to the hapten diphenylcyclopropenone (DPC). The receptor was derived from a woman aged 18-35 years with alopecia areata. Some clones in this sample may be carry-over from other donors' samples. This chain uses TRBV2 with TRBJ2-7; 7 bases are shared with TRBD2. CDR3 in DNA: TGTGCCAGCAGGGGGGACTATGCCTACGAGCAGTACTTC. Its translation: CASRGDYAYEQYF.